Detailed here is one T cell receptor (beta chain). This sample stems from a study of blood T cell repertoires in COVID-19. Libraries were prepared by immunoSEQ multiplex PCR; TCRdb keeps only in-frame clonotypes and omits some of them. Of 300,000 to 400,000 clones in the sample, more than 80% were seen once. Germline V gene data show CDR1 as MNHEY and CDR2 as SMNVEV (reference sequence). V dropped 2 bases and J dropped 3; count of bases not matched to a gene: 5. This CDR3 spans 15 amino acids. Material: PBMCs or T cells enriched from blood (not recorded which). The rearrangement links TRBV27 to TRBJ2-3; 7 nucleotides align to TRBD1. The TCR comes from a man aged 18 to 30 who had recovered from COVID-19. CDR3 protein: CASSLDRALTDTQYF. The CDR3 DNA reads TGTGCCAGCAGTTTAGACAGGGCGTTAACAGATACGCAGTATTTT.